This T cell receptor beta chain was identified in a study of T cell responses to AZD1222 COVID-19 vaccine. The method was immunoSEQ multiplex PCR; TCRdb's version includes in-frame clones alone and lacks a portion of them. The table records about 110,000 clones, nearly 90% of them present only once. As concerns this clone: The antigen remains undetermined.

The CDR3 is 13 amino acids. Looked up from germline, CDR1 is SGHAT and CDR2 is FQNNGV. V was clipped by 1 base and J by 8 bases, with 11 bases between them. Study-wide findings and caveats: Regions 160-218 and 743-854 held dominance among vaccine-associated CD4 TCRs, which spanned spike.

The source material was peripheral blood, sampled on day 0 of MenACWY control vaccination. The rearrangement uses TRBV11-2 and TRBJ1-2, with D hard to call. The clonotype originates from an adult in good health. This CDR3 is CASSLVWEGGYTF. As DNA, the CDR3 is TGTGCCAGCAGCTTAGTCTGGGAGGGAGGCTACACCTTC.